This T cell receptor beta chain was recovered during a study of blood T cell repertoires in COVID-19. Repertoires were generated with immunoSEQ multiplex PCR, while TCRdb's copy carries only in-frame clones and drops some. Of about 100,000 clones listed, around four fifths are singletons. The CDR3 is 14 residues long. Between the trimmed V and J ends, which lost 1 base and 1 base, there was a span of 7 bases. Germline V lookup: CDR1 SGHVS, CDR2 FQNEAQ. The TCR sequence derives from a woman between 65 and 79 years old with acute or convalescent COVID-19. The specimen was peripheral blood. The chain recombines TRBV7-8 with TRBJ1-1; D is undetermined. The DNA for the CDR3 is TGTGCCAGCAGCTTAGGGAGCGGGAACACTGAAGCTTTCTTT. It codes for CASSLGSGNTEAFF.